Listed here is a single TCR beta chain. The data derive from a study of blood T cell repertoires in COVID-19. About the research overall: Spain, Italy and the United States supplied samples that represented acute and convalescent COVID-19. PBMCs, B-cell-depleted T cells, or T cells provided the cDNA or gDNA that made up the material.

Source study methods: Reference gene primers were amplified, and this amplification served to estimate nucleated cell counts. The method was immunoSEQ multiplex PCR; TCRdb's version includes in-frame clones alone and lacks a portion of them. The V and J calls and clone size are taken from that table; D and trimming were inferred from the DNA. The sample includes 110,000 to 150,000 clones, 85% to 90% seen only once; the top ten take about 5.6%. V was trimmed by 6 bases and J by 5 bases, leaving 13 bases between them. The CDR3 extends over 13 amino acids. The germline CDR1 and CDR2 sequences are LGHDT and YNNKEL (reference sequence).

The chain joins TRBV3-1 (or the pseudogene TRBV3-2) to TRBJ1-1; D remains ambiguous. Sequenced sample: peripheral blood. The TCR originated in a human donor in a cohort sampled during active COVID-19. CDR3 DNA sequence: TGTGCCAGCAGGGTGATGGGCGTAACTGAAGCTTTCTTT. Its translation: CASRVMGVTEAFF.